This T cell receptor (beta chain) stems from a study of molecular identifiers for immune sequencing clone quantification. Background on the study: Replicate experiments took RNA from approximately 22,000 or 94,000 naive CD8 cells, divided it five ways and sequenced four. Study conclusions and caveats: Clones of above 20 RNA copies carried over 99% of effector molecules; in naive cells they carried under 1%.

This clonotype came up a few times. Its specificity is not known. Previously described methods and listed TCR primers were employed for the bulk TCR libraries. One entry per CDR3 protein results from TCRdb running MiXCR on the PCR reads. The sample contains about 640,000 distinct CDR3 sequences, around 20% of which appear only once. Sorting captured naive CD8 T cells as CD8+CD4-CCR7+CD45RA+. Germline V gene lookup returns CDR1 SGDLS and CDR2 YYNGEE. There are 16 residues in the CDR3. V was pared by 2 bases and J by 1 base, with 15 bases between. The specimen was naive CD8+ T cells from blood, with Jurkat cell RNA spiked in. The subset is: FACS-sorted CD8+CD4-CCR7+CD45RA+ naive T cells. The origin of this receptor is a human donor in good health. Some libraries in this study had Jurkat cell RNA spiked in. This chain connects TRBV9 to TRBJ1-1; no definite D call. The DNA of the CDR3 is TGTGCCAGCAGCGTTCGTCCCGTGCCTTCGAACACTGAAGCTTTCTTT. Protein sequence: CASSVRPVPSNTEAFF.